This entry lists 27 T cell receptor beta chains sequenced from one sample in a study of control samples from healthy donors and cancer patients. Some clones are missing from TCRdb's copy, which holds only in-frame ones; the method was immunoSEQ multiplex PCR. The sample has some 130,000 clones, roughly 90% seen once. Sample: blood. These receptors were collected from a woman aged 45-60 years in good health.

V is TRBV7-2 and J is TRBJ1-6; D might be TRBD1 (5 bases). Germline V gene sequence: CDR1 SGHTA, CDR2 FQGNSA. The CDR3 spans 15 residues. Trimming removed 2 bases at V and 6 bases at J, with 11 bases between. The DNA of the CDR3 is TGTGCCAGCAGCTTAAGCGGAGGGACTAATTCACCCCTCCACTTT. This gives the protein CASSLSGGTNSPLHF.

V gene TRBV7-8 combines with J gene TRBJ1-5, with TRBD1 as a possible D gene (6 bases). The V and J ends lost 4 bases and 8 bases respectively, with 15 bases between them. CDR1 is SGHVS and CDR2 is FQNEAQ in the germline V gene. This CDR3 comprises 14 residues. The CDR3 here is CASSSLQGGKPQHF. In nucleotides, the CDR3 is TGTGCCAGCAGCTCGCTACAGGGAGGAAAGCCCCAGCATTTT.

The CDR3 reads CATTIGQGRSYEQYF. The CDR3 DNA is TGTGCCACCACCATAGGACAGGGACGTTCCTACGAGCAGTACTTC. The J gene is TRBJ2-7, the V gene TRBV6-6; 8 bases align to TRBD1. CDR3 length: 15 amino acids. CDR1 is MNHNY, CDR2 SVGAGI, per germline (reference sequence). The J segment lost 1 base and the V segment lost 10 bases, leaving 12 bases of the junction unmatched.

The chain combines TRBV28 with TRBJ1-1; D is perhaps TRBD1 (6 bases). The CDR3 consists of 15 residues. V lost 5 bases and J lost 1, with 14 bases in between. Germline-derived CDR1 and CDR2 are MDHEN and SYDVKM. The CDR3 here is CASSPGRGANTEAFF. In DNA form, the CDR3 reads TGTGCCAGCAGTCCGGGGCGGGGGGCGAACACTGAAGCTTTCTTT.

The chain recombines TRBV5-4 with TRBJ2-2, with 10 positions matching TRBD1. V was pared by 4 bases and J by 4 bases, with 7 bases of the junction left unmatched. The CDR3 totals 16 residues. In germline, CDR1 is SGHNT, CDR2 YYREEE (reference sequence). The CDR3 nucleotides read TGTGCCAGCAGCCCCCGGGACAGGGGAGGCACCGGGGAGCTGTTTTTT. Its translation is CASSPRDRGGTGELFF.

V gene TRBV7-9 combines with J gene TRBJ1-1; no reliable D call. The V end was cut by 5 bases, the J end by 0 bases, with 7 bases between. Germline assignment: CDR1 SEHNR and CDR2 FQNEAQ (reference sequence). The CDR3 consists of 13 residues. The CDR3 spells CASSPSVNTEAFF. CDR3 nucleotide sequence: TGTGCCAGCAGCCCCTCCGTGAACACTGAAGCTTTCTTT. The complete variable domain, with remaining parts taken from reference TRBV7-9 and TRBJ1-1, reads DTGVSQNPRHKITKRGQNVTFRCDPISEHNRLYWYRQTLGQGPEFLTYFQNEAQLEKSRLLSDRFSAERPKGSFSTLEIQRTEQGDSAMYLCASSPSVNTEAFFGQGTRLTVV.

The chain joins TRBV5-4 to TRBJ2-3; weak D call: TRBD1 (6 bases). Germline lookup yields CDR1 SGHNT and CDR2 YYREEE (reference sequence). Trimming removed 1 base at V and 3 bases at J, with 9 bases between. The CDR3 consists of 14 residues. CDR3 nucleotide sequence: TGTGCCAGCAGCTTGCGTCAGGGGACAGATACGCAGTATTTT. Protein product: CASSLRQGTDTQYF.

The V and J genes are TRBV6-5 and TRBJ1-1, with D possibly being TRBD1 (6 bases). This CDR3 is 14 amino acids long. Trimming left V 6 bases short and J 3 bases short, with 14 bases between. Germline CDR1 reads MNHEY; CDR2 reads SVGAGI. CDR3 protein: CASRAFRGDTEAFF. For the CDR3, the DNA is TGTGCCAGCAGGGCGTTTAGGGGGGACACTGAAGCTTTCTTT.

This rearrangement joins TRBV6-2 or TRBV6-3 to TRBJ1-1; D gene uncertain. V dropped 6 bases and J dropped 12 bases, with 29 bases sitting between them. The germline V gene has CDR1 MNHEY and CDR2 SVGEGT. CDR3 length: 16 residues. CDR3 nucleotides: TGTGCCAGCAGCCACGGGATCGGGCAGCGGGTATTGAGGCCTTTCTTT. Protein product: CASSHGIGQRVLRPFF.

The V and J genes are TRBV5-6 and TRBJ1-4; 7 bases line up with TRBD1. After removal of 4 bases from V and 2 bases from J, the junction contained 11 bases not matched to a gene. This CDR3 region has 17 residues. The V gene's germline CDR1 is SGHDT and CDR2 YYEEEE. The chain's CDR3 is CASSGPTGLNTNEKLFF. The CDR3 DNA is TGTGCCAGCAGCGGGCCGACAGGGTTGAACACTAATGAAAAACTGTTTTTT.

As DNA, the CDR3 is TGTGCCAGCTCACCGATAACCGGAGGAAGTGGCTACACCTTC. Translated: CASSPITGGSGYTF. This chain links TRBV18 with TRBJ1-2; D remains unclear. Trimming left V 3 bases short and J 7 bases short, with 15 bases between. In germline, CDR1 is KGHSH, CDR2 LQKENI. This CDR3 is 14 amino acids long. The whole variable domain, remainder taken from reference TRBV18 and TRBJ1-2, is NAGVMQNPRHLVRRRGQEARLRCSPMKGHSHVYWYRQLPEEGLKFMVYLQKENIIDESGMPKERFSAEFPKEGPSILRIQQVVRGDSAAYFCASSPITGGSGYTFGSGTRLTVV.

The J gene is TRBJ1-1, the V gene TRBV7-2; TRBD1 agrees at 9 bases. The CDR3 sequence is 15 residues long. CDR1 is SGHTA, CDR2 FQGNSA, per germline. V lost 1 base to trimming and J lost 4 bases; unmatched junction nucleotides: 4. The DNA for the CDR3 is TGTGCCAGCAGCTTAGGAACAGGGGGCATCACTGAAGCTTTCTTT. It encodes CASSLGTGGITEAFF.

V is TRBV2 and J is TRBJ1-2; D gene unclear. The CDR3 has 11 residues. V lost 2 bases to trimming and J lost 2 bases, with 0 bases between them. Germline V gene data show CDR1 as SNHLY and CDR2 as FYNNEI. CDR3 amino acids: CASSENYGYTF. CDR3 coding DNA: TGTGCCAGCAGTGAAAACTATGGCTACACCTTC.

The genes are TRBV14 and TRBJ1-2, with 8 bases matching TRBD1. Per the germline V gene, CDR1 is SGHDN and CDR2 is FVKESK. This CDR3 is built from 12 residues. The V gene end was trimmed by 5 bases and the J gene end by 7 bases; junction bases not matched to a gene: 3. The CDR3 loop is CASSRDRIGYTF. The CDR3 nucleotides are TGTGCCAGCAGCAGGGACAGGATTGGCTACACCTTC.

The rearrangement links TRBV28 to TRBJ2-3; D is ambiguous. V was pared by 3 bases and J by 2 bases, with 9 bases between. Germline V gene sequence: CDR1 MDHEN, CDR2 SYDVKM. This CDR3 is built from 14 residues. The CDR3 nucleotides are TGTGCCAGCAGTTTGTCCCAGCACACAGATACGCAGTATTTT. Protein sequence: CASSLSQHTDTQYF.

The V and J genes are TRBV7-6 and TRBJ2-6; TRBD1 agrees at 7 bases. V was clipped by 2 bases and J by 2 bases; unmatched bases: 0. The length of the CDR3 is 15 residues. Germline V gene lookup returns CDR1 SGHVS and CDR2 FNYEAQ. The CDR3: CASSLQGAGANVLTF. Here the CDR3 DNA reads TGTGCCAGCAGCTTACAGGGGGCTGGGGCCAACGTCCTGACTTTC. Drawing the rest from reference TRBV7-6 and TRBJ2-6, the complete variable domain is GAGVSQSPRYKVTKRGQDVALRCDPISGHVSLYWYRQALGQGPEFLTYFNYEAQQDKSGLPNDRFSAERPEGSISTLTIQRTEQRDSAMYRCASSLQGAGANVLTFGAGSRLTVL.

CDR3 coding DNA: TGTGCCAGCACCGAGACAGGGGTAATAGAAAAACTGTTTTTT. Amino acid sequence: CASTETGVIEKLFF. The gene calls are TRBV6-5 and TRBJ1-4, with 8 bases aligning to TRBD1. Germline trimming cut 7 bases from V and 8 bases from J; bases unmatched to any gene: 9. This CDR3 is built from 14 residues. CDR1 MNHEY and CDR2 SVGAGI come from the germline V gene.

The rearrangement links TRBV7-9 to TRBJ2-2; TRBD2 aligns across 10 bases. The CDR3 runs 15 residues. From germline, CDR1 is SEHNR and CDR2 FQNEAQ (reference sequence). The V gene end was trimmed by 5 bases and the J gene end by 6 bases; junction bases not matched to a gene: 6. CDR3 protein: CASSRAGGAPGELFF. The CDR3 nucleotides read TGTGCCAGCAGCCGAGCGGGAGGGGCTCCCGGGGAGCTGTTTTTT.

V usage is TRBV5-1 and J usage is TRBJ1-2, with D possibly being TRBD1 (6 bases). V lost 4 bases, J lost 7 bases, and 14 bases lay in between. Germline V CDR1 and CDR2: SGHRS, YFSETQ. This CDR3 comprises 13 residues. The CDR3 loop is CASSQSGAGGYTF. CDR3 DNA sequence: TGCGCCAGCAGCCAATCGGGGGCGGGTGGCTACACCTTC.

This sequence joins TRBV19 and TRBJ1-4, with 9 bases identical to TRBD1. This CDR3 is 13 amino acids long. The germline V gene encodes CDR1 LNHDA and CDR2 SQIVND (reference sequence). V lost 8 bases to trimming and J lost 8 bases; unmatched junction nucleotides: 6. CDR3 nucleotides: TGTGCCAGTCGGGGACAGGGTGGGGAAAAACTGTTTTTT. It codes for CASRGQGGEKLFF.

This clone appeared a few times. This chain uses TRBV5-1 with TRBJ2-5; 15 bases match TRBD2. Germline-derived CDR1 and CDR2 are SGHRS and YFSETQ. V was clipped by 4 bases and J by 4 bases; unmatched bases: 2. There are 15 residues in the CDR3. CDR3 in amino acids: CASSPGLAGGETQYF. The CDR3 DNA sequence: TGCGCCAGCAGCCCGGGACTAGCGGGAGGAGAGACCCAGTACTTC.

The chain combines TRBV7-2 with TRBJ1-1; perhaps TRBD1 as D (6 bases). Germline-derived CDR1 and CDR2 are SGHTA and FQGNSA. The CDR3 covers 19 residues. With 3 bases removed from V and 4 bases from J, the gap between germline ends came to 27 bases. CDR3 sequence: CASSFEMTGFGKLSTEAFF. The CDR3 nucleotides are TGTGCCAGCAGCTTCGAAATGACAGGTTTTGGTAAACTGAGCACTGAAGCTTTCTTT.

This chain uses TRBV5-6 with TRBJ1-6; TRBD1 agrees at 10 bases. CDR3 length: 14 residues. With 3 bases clipped from V and 10 bases from J, the junction kept 4 bases outside the gene matches. In germline, CDR1 is SGHDT, CDR2 YYEEEE. This CDR3 reads CASSSGQGRSPLHF. DNA of the CDR3: TGTGCCAGCAGCTCGGGACAGGGGCGCTCACCCCTCCACTTT.

This clone has just one count. Here the CDR3 DNA reads TGTGCCAGCAGCGCAAGACCCGGACAGAGGGGATACAATGAGCAGTTCTTC. This translates into CASSARPGQRGYNEQFF. The rearrangement joins TRBV3-1 (or the pseudogene TRBV3-2) to TRBJ2-1, with D tentatively TRBD1 (6 bases). Per the germline V gene, CDR1 is LGHDT and CDR2 is YNNKEL (reference sequence). Deletions cut 5 bases from V and 4 bases from J, with 21 bases between. This CDR3 comprises 17 residues.

The genes are TRBV2 and TRBJ2-3; 8 nucleotides agree with TRBD1. V trimming: 7 bases; J trimming: 3 bases; junction bases outside the gene matches: 15. The germline CDR1 and CDR2 sequences are SNHLY and FYNNEI. This CDR3 spans 17 amino acids. The DNA of the CDR3 is TGTGCCAGCAACTCACTCGCCGGGACAGGAACTACAGATACGCAGTATTTT. Its translation is CASNSLAGTGTTDTQYF.

This chain joins TRBV5-4 and TRBJ2-2, with 7 bases matching TRBD1. Germline CDR1 reads SGHNT; CDR2 reads YYREEE (reference sequence). This CDR3 comprises 16 residues. Trimming cost V 2 bases and J 5 bases; bases outside gene matches: 9. CDR3 in DNA: TGTGCCAGCAGCTTAAAGGGGGCCAAGCGTACCGGGGAGCTGTTTTTT. Translation gives CASSLKGAKRTGELFF.

V usage is TRBV7-8 and J usage is TRBJ1-1; D not resolved. From germline, CDR1 is SGHVS and CDR2 FQNEAQ. The V and J ends lost 4 bases and 5 bases respectively, with 11 bases between them. The CDR3 runs to 13 residues. The CDR3 protein is CASSSRIRTEAFF. CDR3 sequence (DNA): TGTGCCAGCAGCTCGAGAATCAGGACTGAAGCTTTCTTT.